A selection of T cell receptor beta chains follows, all from one sample in a study of neoadjuvant anti-PD-1 for oral cavity cancer. Using immunoSEQ multiplex PCR, the repertoire was profiled, and TCRdb retains in-frame clones only, with some absent. The sample lists 20,000 to 25,000 clones, 25% to 30% occurring once. This specimen was tumor tissue, taken after nivolumab (anti-PD-1) treatment. The receptors derive from a person between 40 and 80 years old with oral cavity squamous cell carcinoma. Each CDR3 is given with its conserved first and last residue. D genes are given only for firm matches. Not every row has a clone size; where given, it reads once, few, many or a size class.

cdr3_nt: TGTGCCAGCAGCAGGGGACAGGGAATTTCGAACACTGAAGCTTTCTTT; cdr3_aa: CASSRGQGISNTEAFF; v_call: TRBV5-4; clone_size: few; j_call: TRBJ1-1; d_call: TRBD1
cdr3_nt: TGTGCCAGCAGCTTGACCTGGGGAGTCCACAATGAGCAGTTCTTC; cdr3_aa: CASSLTWGVHNEQFF; v_call: TRBV5-5; clone_size: NA; j_call: TRBJ2-1; d_call: NA
cdr3_nt: TGTGCCAGTACCGGGATCCACAGGGGGCATCAGCCCCAGCATTTT; cdr3_aa: CASTGIHRGHQPQHF; v_call: TRBV19; clone_size: NA; j_call: TRBJ1-5; d_call: TRBD1
cdr3_nt: TGTGCCAGCAGCGGCCCGGACACCAACTATGGCTACACCTTC; cdr3_aa: CASSGPDTNYGYTF; v_call: TRBV5-4; clone_size: NA; j_call: TRBJ1-2; d_call: NA
cdr3_nt: TGTGCCAGCAGTCAAGACCCGGAGGGATATGGCTACACCTTC; cdr3_aa: CASSQDPEGYGYTF; v_call: TRBV9; clone_size: few; j_call: TRBJ1-2; d_call: NA
cdr3_nt: TGTGCCAGCTCACTCAACAGGGAGAGGAAACTGTTTTTT; cdr3_aa: CASSLNRERKLFF; v_call: TRBV18; clone_size: NA; j_call: TRBJ1-4; d_call: NA
cdr3_nt: TGTGCCAGTAGTATTGTGATACAGGGTGCGGAGACCCAGTACTTC; cdr3_aa: CASSIVIQGAETQYF; v_call: TRBV19; clone_size: NA; j_call: TRBJ2-5; d_call: NA
cdr3_nt: TGTGCCACCAGCAGACTGCGACTAGCGGGAGTGGGTTACAATGAGCAGTTCTTC; cdr3_aa: CATSRLRLAGVGYNEQFF; v_call: TRBV15; clone_size: NA; j_call: TRBJ2-1; d_call: TRBD2
cdr3_nt: TGCGCCAGCGGATGGGGGGGCGAGCAGTTCTTC; cdr3_aa: CASGWGGEQFF; v_call: TRBV10-1; clone_size: large; j_call: TRBJ2-1; d_call: NA
cdr3_nt: TGCGCCAGCGCGGGACAAACTCTGAACACTGAAGCTTTCTTT; cdr3_aa: CASAGQTLNTEAFF; v_call: TRBV5-1; clone_size: few; j_call: TRBJ1-1; d_call: NA
cdr3_nt: TGTGCCAGCAGCTTAGCGCGGGCAGGGGGATACTATGGCTACACCTTC; cdr3_aa: CASSLARAGGYYGYTF; v_call: TRBV7-2; clone_size: NA; j_call: TRBJ1-2; d_call: TRBD1
cdr3_nt: TGCAGCGTCAACGTCCCCCGAAGATACAATGAGCAGTTCTTC; cdr3_aa: CSVNVPRRYNEQFF; v_call: TRBV29-1; clone_size: NA; j_call: TRBJ2-1; d_call: NA
cdr3_nt: TGTGCCAGTAGTAACAACAGGGGGCCGAGCTCCTACGAGCAGTACTTC; cdr3_aa: CASSNNRGPSSYEQYF; v_call: TRBV19; clone_size: NA; j_call: TRBJ2-7; d_call: TRBD1
cdr3_nt: TGTGCCAGCAGGGACCGGACAGGAGGATATGGCTACACCTTC; cdr3_aa: CASRDRTGGYGYTF; v_call: TRBV2; clone_size: medium-sized; j_call: TRBJ1-2; d_call: TRBD1
cdr3_nt: TGTGCCAGCAGCCCGGACGGCCGCAATCAGCCCCAGCATTTT; cdr3_aa: CASSPDGRNQPQHF; v_call: TRBV6-6; clone_size: NA; j_call: TRBJ1-5; d_call: NA
cdr3_nt: TGTGCCATCAGATCTGAAGGCGGCTACAATGAGCAGTTCTTC; cdr3_aa: CAIRSEGGYNEQFF; v_call: TRBV10-3; clone_size: few; j_call: TRBJ2-1; d_call: NA
cdr3_nt: TGTGCCAGCAGCTTCCCCCGGGACAGGGTTGGCGAGCAGTACTTC; cdr3_aa: CASSFPRDRVGEQYF; v_call: TRBV7-9; clone_size: NA; j_call: TRBJ2-7; d_call: TRBD1
cdr3_nt: TGTGCCAGCAGCATCGACCGCACCCCAAACAATGAGCAGTTCTTC; cdr3_aa: CASSIDRTPNNEQFF; v_call: TRBV7-2; clone_size: once; j_call: TRBJ2-1; d_call: NA
cdr3_nt: TGTGCCAGCAGCCATATCCGCGGACAGGGCCCAGGGGAGCAGTACTTC; cdr3_aa: CASSHIRGQGPGEQYF; v_call: TRBV11-2; clone_size: NA; j_call: TRBJ2-7; d_call: TRBD1
cdr3_nt: TGCGCCAGCAGCCCCGGGAGCTCCTACGAGCAGTACTTC; cdr3_aa: CASSPGSSYEQYF; v_call: TRBV5-1; clone_size: NA; j_call: TRBJ2-7; d_call: NA
cdr3_nt: TGTGCCAGCAGCTTTGCGGGAGCGACCTACGAGCAGTACTTC; cdr3_aa: CASSFAGATYEQYF; v_call: TRBV11-2; clone_size: NA; j_call: TRBJ2-7; d_call: TRBD2
cdr3_nt: TGCAGCGTCGCTCTAGCTTTGGACGGAGATGAGCAGTTCTTC; cdr3_aa: CSVALALDGDEQFF; v_call: TRBV29-1; clone_size: NA; j_call: TRBJ2-1; d_call: NA
cdr3_nt: TGTGCCAGCTCACCACCCGGATGGGGGCATGATGGCTACACCTTC; cdr3_aa: CASSPPGWGHDGYTF; v_call: TRBV18; clone_size: few; j_call: TRBJ1-2; d_call: NA
cdr3_nt: TGCGCCAGCAGCTTGGGCGGGGGAAACACAGATACGCAGTATTTT; cdr3_aa: CASSLGGGNTDTQYF; v_call: TRBV5-1; clone_size: NA; j_call: TRBJ2-3; d_call: TRBD2
cdr3_nt: TGTGCCAGCAGCTTAGTACCGAGGACAGGAAGGGAAGAAGCTTTCTTT; cdr3_aa: CASSLVPRTGREEAFF; v_call: TRBV7-9; clone_size: NA; j_call: TRBJ1-1; d_call: TRBD1
cdr3_nt: TGTGCCAGCAGTGAAAACTCAGGGCACTCCTACGAGCAGTACTTC; cdr3_aa: CASSENSGHSYEQYF; v_call: TRBV11-3; clone_size: NA; j_call: TRBJ2-7; d_call: NA
cdr3_nt: TGTGCCAGTAGTATTGGGGACTATAATGAAAAACTGTTTTTT; cdr3_aa: CASSIGDYNEKLFF; v_call: TRBV19; clone_size: NA; j_call: TRBJ1-4; d_call: NA
cdr3_nt: TGTGCCAGCAGCTTGGTTGTACTGGGGGGAACTGAAGCTTTCTTT; cdr3_aa: CASSLVVLGGTEAFF; v_call: TRBV5-4; clone_size: NA; j_call: TRBJ1-1; d_call: NA